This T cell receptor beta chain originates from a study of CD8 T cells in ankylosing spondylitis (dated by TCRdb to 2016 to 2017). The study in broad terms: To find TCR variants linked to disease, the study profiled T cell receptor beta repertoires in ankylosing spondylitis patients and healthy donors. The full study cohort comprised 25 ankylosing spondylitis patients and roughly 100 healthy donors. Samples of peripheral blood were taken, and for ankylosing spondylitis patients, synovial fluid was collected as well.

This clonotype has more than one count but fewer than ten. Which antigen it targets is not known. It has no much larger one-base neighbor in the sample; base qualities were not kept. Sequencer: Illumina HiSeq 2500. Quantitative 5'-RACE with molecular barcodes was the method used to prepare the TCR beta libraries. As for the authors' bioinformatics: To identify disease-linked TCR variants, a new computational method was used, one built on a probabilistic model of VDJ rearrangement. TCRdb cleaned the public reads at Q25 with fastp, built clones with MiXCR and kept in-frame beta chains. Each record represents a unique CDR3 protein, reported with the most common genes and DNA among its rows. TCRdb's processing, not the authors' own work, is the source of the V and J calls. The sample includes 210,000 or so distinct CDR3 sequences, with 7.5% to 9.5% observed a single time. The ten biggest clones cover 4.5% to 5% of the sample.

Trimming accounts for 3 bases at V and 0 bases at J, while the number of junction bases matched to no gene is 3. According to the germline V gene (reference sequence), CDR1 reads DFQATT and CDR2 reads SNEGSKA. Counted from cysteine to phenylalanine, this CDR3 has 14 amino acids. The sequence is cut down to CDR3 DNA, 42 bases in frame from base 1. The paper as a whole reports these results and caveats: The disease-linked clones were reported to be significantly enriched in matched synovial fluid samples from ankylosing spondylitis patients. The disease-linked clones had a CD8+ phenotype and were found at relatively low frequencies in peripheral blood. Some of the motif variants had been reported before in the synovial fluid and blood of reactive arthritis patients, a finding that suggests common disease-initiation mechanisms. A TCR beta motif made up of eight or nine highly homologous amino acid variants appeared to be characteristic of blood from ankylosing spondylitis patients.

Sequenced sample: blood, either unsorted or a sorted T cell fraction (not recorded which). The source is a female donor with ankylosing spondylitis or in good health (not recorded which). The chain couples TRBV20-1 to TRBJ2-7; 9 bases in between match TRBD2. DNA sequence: TGCAGTGCTAGCACTAGCGGGCGCTCCTACGAGCAGTACTTC. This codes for CSASTSGRSYEQYF.